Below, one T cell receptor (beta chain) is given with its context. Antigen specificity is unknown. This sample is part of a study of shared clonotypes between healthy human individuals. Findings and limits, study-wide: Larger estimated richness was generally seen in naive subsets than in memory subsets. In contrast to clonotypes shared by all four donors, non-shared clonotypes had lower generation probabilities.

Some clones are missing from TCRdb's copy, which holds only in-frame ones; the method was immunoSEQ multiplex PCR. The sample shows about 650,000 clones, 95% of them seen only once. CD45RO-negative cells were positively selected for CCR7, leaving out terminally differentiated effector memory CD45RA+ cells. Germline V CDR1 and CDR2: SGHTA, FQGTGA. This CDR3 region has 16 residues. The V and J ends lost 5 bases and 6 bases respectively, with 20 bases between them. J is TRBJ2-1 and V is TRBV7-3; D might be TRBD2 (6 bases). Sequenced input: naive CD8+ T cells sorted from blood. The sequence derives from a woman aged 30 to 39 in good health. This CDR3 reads CASSPNSAGPGNEQFF. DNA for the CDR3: TGTGCCAGCAGCCCTAACTCGGCGGGGCCCGGCAATGAGCAGTTCTTC. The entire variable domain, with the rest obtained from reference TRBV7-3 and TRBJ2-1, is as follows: GAGVSQTPSNKVTEKGKYVELRCDPISGHTALYWYRQSLGQGPEFLIYFQGTGAADDSGLPNDRFFAVRPEGSVSTLKIQRTERGDSAVYLCASSPNSAGPGNEQFFGPGTRLTVL.